This TCR beta chain was captured by sequencing in a study of T cells in Graves' hyperthyroidism and ophthalmopathy. Using RNA transcripts as the source, TCR beta CDR3 regions were amplified. The HTBI set primed first-round TCR CDR3 RT-PCR. TCRdb re-derived calls from the multiplex PCR reads in MiXCR, one entry per CDR3 protein. The sample lists 500,000 to 800,000 distinct CDR3 sequences; roughly 46% were seen once. Remarks on this clonotype: One junction end does not reproduce the germline sequence, and a read error may be involved.

CDR3 length equals 16 residues. CDR1 SGHAT and CDR2 FQDESV come from the germline V gene (reference sequence). Researchers barred patients who had uncontrolled infection, other autoimmune disease, pregnancy or lactation. The chain has TRBV11-1 and TRBJ2-2, with D perhaps being TRBD1 or TRBD2 (5 bases each). What was sequenced was peripheral blood or thyroid tissue (not recorded which). The sequence came from an adult man with Graves' disease, either hyperthyroidism or ophthalmopathy (not recorded which). CDR3 amino acids: CASTSYGAVNAGELFF. The CDR3 bases are TGTGCCAGCACATCTTACGGGGCAGTGAACGCCGGGGAGCTGTTTTTT.